These T cell receptor beta chains were read from a single sample in a study of T-cell memory formation after mild COVID-19. TCRdb reprocessed the 5' RACE reads with MiXCR, giving one entry per CDR3 protein. The profile shows some 270,000 distinct CDR3 sequences, 15% of them singletons. The sequenced material came from PBMCs or a T cell subset sorted from them (not recorded which). All receptors derive from an adult woman who had mild COVID-19 (a few samples of this study predate the infection). Cell type and time point are not known. The CDR3 runs from the conserved cysteine through the conserved F or W. D genes are given only for firm matches. Clone size is given for some rows only: seen once, a few or many times, or a class if the clone is expanded.

v_call: TRBV19; d_call: .; clone_size: .; j_call: TRBJ1-1; cdr3_aa: CASSIQIQAFHTEAFF; cdr3_nt: TGTGCCAGTAGTATCCAAATCCAGGCGTTTCACACTGAAGCTTTCTTT
v_call: TRBV6-6; d_call: .; clone_size: few; j_call: TRBJ1-1; cdr3_aa: CASSRPGQKNTEAFF; cdr3_nt: TGTGCCAGCAGTCGCCCCGGACAAAAGAACACTGAAGCTTTCTTT
v_call: TRBV9; d_call: TRBD1; clone_size: few; j_call: TRBJ1-2; cdr3_aa: CASSPPGQGGGYTF; cdr3_nt: TGTGCCAGCAGCCCACCGGGACAGGGTGGTGGCTACACCTTC
v_call: TRBV20-1; d_call: .; clone_size: .; j_call: TRBJ2-7; cdr3_aa: CSARSGFYEQYF; cdr3_nt: TGCAGTGCTAGATCGGGTTTCTACGAGCAGTACTTC
v_call: TRBV9; d_call: .; clone_size: .; j_call: TRBJ2-7; cdr3_aa: CASSVELEPSYEQYF; cdr3_nt: TGTGCCAGCAGCGTAGAGCTGGAGCCTTCCTACGAGCAGTACTTC
v_call: TRBV12-3/TRBV12-4; d_call: TRBD1; clone_size: .; j_call: TRBJ2-5; cdr3_aa: CASRHTGGDTQYF; cdr3_nt: TGTGCCAGCAGACATACAGGGGGAGATACCCAGTACTTC
v_call: TRBV3-1; d_call: TRBD1; clone_size: few; j_call: TRBJ2-7; cdr3_aa: CASSQSGQGREQYF; cdr3_nt: TGTGCCAGCAGCCAGTCAGGACAGGGTCGCGAGCAGTACTTC
v_call: TRBV15; d_call: .; clone_size: few; j_call: TRBJ2-1; cdr3_aa: CATSRVGGPYNEQFF; cdr3_nt: TGTGCCACCAGCAGAGTCGGGGGACCCTACAATGAGCAGTTCTTC
v_call: TRBV5-1; d_call: .; clone_size: .; j_call: TRBJ1-6; cdr3_aa: CASSSMGPANSPLHF; cdr3_nt: TGCGCCAGCAGCTCTATGGGGCCGGCGAATTCACCCCTCCACTTT
v_call: TRBV2; d_call: .; clone_size: few; j_call: TRBJ2-3; cdr3_aa: CASRVAAVSTDTQYF; cdr3_nt: TGTGCCAGCAGGGTAGCGGCCGTTAGCACAGATACGCAGTATTTT
v_call: TRBV6-2/TRBV6-3; d_call: .; clone_size: few; j_call: TRBJ2-7; cdr3_aa: CASSGPPIYEQYF; cdr3_nt: TGTGCCAGCAGCGGACCCCCGATTTACGAGCAGTACTTC
v_call: TRBV12-3/TRBV12-4; d_call: TRBD2; clone_size: few; j_call: TRBJ2-2; cdr3_aa: CASSLGTSGVTGELFF; cdr3_nt: TGTGCCAGCAGTCTGGGGACTAGCGGGGTAACCGGGGAGCTGTTTTTT
v_call: TRBV5-4; d_call: .; clone_size: few; j_call: TRBJ2-7; cdr3_aa: CASSSPATYEQYF; cdr3_nt: TGTGCCAGCAGCTCCCCTGCAACCTACGAGCAGTACTTC
v_call: TRBV12-3/TRBV12-4; d_call: .; clone_size: .; j_call: TRBJ1-1; cdr3_aa: CASRPNNMNTEAFF; cdr3_nt: TGTGCCAGCAGACCCAATAACATGAACACTGAAGCTTTCTTT
v_call: TRBV12-3/TRBV12-4; d_call: .; clone_size: .; j_call: TRBJ2-1; cdr3_aa: CASRTRGISYNEQFF; cdr3_nt: TGTGCCAGCAGAACCCGGGGCATCTCCTACAATGAGCAGTTCTTC
v_call: TRBV15; d_call: .; clone_size: .; j_call: TRBJ1-2; cdr3_aa: CATSRDVGSYGYTF; cdr3_nt: TGTGCCACCAGCAGAGATGTAGGATCTTATGGCTACACCTTC
v_call: TRBV5-1; d_call: .; clone_size: few; j_call: TRBJ1-1; cdr3_aa: CASSSRTTNTEAFF; cdr3_nt: TGCGCCAGCAGCTCCAGGACTACCAACACTGAAGCTTTCTTT
v_call: TRBV7-6; d_call: .; clone_size: once; j_call: TRBJ2-2; cdr3_aa: CASSFGHNTGELFF; cdr3_nt: TGTGCCAGCAGCTTCGGACATAACACCGGGGAGCTGTTTTTT
v_call: TRBV6-2/TRBV6-3; d_call: TRBD1; clone_size: .; j_call: TRBJ1-5; cdr3_aa: CASRPPGQGNQPQHF; cdr3_nt: TGTGCCAGCAGGCCTCCGGGACAGGGGAATCAGCCCCAGCATTTT
v_call: TRBV21-1; d_call: .; clone_size: .; j_call: TRBJ1-5; cdr3_aa: CASSQGDRGQNQPQHF; cdr3_nt: TGTGCCAGCAGCCAGGGGGACAGGGGGCAGAATCAGCCCCAGCATTTT
v_call: TRBV20-1; d_call: TRBD2; clone_size: .; j_call: TRBJ2-3; cdr3_aa: CSASASPTSGSQDTQYF; cdr3_nt: TGCAGTGCTAGCGCCTCTCCGACTAGCGGGAGTCAAGATACGCAGTATTTT
v_call: TRBV5-1; d_call: .; clone_size: .; j_call: TRBJ2-3; cdr3_aa: CASGSGGTDTQYF; cdr3_nt: TGCGCCAGCGGCTCCGGGGGCACAGATACGCAGTATTTT
v_call: TRBV5-4; d_call: TRBD2; clone_size: .; j_call: TRBJ2-1; cdr3_aa: CASSETSGSHNEQFF; cdr3_nt: TGTGCCAGCAGCGAGACTAGCGGTTCCCACAATGAGCAGTTCTTC
v_call: TRBV7-2; d_call: TRBD2; clone_size: few; j_call: TRBJ2-7; cdr3_aa: CASSIGRAAWYEQYF; cdr3_nt: TGTGCCAGCAGTATCGGGAGGGCTGCGTGGTACGAGCAGTACTTC
v_call: TRBV18; d_call: .; clone_size: .; j_call: TRBJ2-2; cdr3_aa: CASSRRLSRDQDTGELFF; cdr3_nt: TGTGCCAGCTCACGACGACTGAGCCGGGACCAAGACACCGGGGAGCTGTTTTTT
v_call: TRBV4-3; d_call: TRBD2; clone_size: few; j_call: TRBJ2-2; cdr3_aa: CASSRTAGGLSGELFF; cdr3_nt: TGCGCCAGCAGCCGTACAGCGGGAGGGCTTTCCGGGGAGCTGTTTTTT
v_call: TRBV5-1; d_call: .; clone_size: .; j_call: TRBJ2-1; cdr3_aa: CASSLGVPSSYNEQFF; cdr3_nt: TGCGCCAGCAGCTTGGGGGTCCCCAGTTCCTACAATGAGCAGTTCTTC
v_call: TRBV7-9; d_call: .; clone_size: few; j_call: TRBJ2-6; cdr3_aa: CASSLRGGANVLTF; cdr3_nt: TGTGCCAGCAGCTTAAGGGGAGGGGCCAACGTCCTGACTTTC
v_call: TRBV12-3/TRBV12-4; d_call: .; clone_size: .; j_call: TRBJ1-1; cdr3_aa: CASSLVRAALNTEAFF; cdr3_nt: TGTGCCAGCAGTTTAGTTCGGGCAGCCCTAAACACTGAAGCTTTCTTT